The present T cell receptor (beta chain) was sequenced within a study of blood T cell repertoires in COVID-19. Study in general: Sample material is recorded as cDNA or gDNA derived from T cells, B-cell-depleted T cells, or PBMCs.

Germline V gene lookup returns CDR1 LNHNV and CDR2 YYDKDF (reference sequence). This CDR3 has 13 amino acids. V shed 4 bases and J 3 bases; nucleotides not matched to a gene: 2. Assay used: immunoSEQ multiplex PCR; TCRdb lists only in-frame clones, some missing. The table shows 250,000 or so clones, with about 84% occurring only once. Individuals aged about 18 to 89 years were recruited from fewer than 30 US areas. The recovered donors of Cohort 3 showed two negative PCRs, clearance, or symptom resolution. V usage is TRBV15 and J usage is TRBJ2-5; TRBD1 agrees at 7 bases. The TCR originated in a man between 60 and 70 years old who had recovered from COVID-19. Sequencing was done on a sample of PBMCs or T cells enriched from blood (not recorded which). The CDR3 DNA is TGTGCCACCAGCAATACAGGGGAAGAGACCCAGTACTTC. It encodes CATSNTGEETQYF.